Sequencing of this TCR beta chain was carried out in a study of T cell repertoires in cytomegalovirus infection. As for the study in general: Shared public TCR beta signatures pointed to both CMV infection and a matching HLA type.

A single record per CDR3 protein comes from TCRdb applying MiXCR to the reads. The data contain 200,000 to 250,000 distinct CDR3 sequences, about 39% of them singletons. V shed 4 bases and J shed 0 bases, with 17 bases lying between them. CDR3 length equals 16 residues. Germline CDR1 and CDR2: SQVTM and ANQGSEA. Of note for this clonotype: Antigen unknown.

This TCR derives from a human donor in good health (CMV status not recorded). Some clones in this sample may be carry-over from other donors' samples. V and J are TRBV29-1 and TRBJ2-3; D remains ambiguous. The sample in question was CD8+ T cells from cultured PBMCs, obtained from culture after CMV antigen stimulation. CDR3 protein: CSVVFPSLSSTDTQYF. The CDR3 coding sequence is TGCAGCGTTGTGTTCCCGTCTTTATCTAGCACAGATACGCAGTATTTT.